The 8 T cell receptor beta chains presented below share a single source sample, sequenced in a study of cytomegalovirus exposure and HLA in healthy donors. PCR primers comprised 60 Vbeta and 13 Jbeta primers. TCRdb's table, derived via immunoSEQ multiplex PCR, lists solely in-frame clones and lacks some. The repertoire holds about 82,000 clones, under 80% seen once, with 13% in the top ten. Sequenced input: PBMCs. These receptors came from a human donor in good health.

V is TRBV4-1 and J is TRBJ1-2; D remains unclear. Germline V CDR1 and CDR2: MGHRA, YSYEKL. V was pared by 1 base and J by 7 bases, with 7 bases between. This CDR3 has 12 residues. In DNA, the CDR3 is TGCGCCAGCAGCCAAGGGGAGTCTGGCTACACCTTC. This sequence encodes CASSQGESGYTF.

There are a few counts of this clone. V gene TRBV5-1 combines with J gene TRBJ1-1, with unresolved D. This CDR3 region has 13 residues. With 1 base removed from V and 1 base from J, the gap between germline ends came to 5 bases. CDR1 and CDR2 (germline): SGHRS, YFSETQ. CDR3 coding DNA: TGCGCCAGCAGCTTGCTAGGGAACACTGAAGCTTTCTTT. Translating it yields CASSLLGNTEAFF.

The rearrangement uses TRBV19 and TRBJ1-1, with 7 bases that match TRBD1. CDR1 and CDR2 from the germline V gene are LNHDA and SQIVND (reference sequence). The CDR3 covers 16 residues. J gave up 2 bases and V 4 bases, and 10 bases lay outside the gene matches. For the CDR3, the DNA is TGTGCCAGTAGTACCCAACAGGGGATCAGTAACACTGAAGCTTTCTTT. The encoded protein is CASSTQQGISNTEAFF.

CDR3 coding DNA: TGTGCCATCACCCCGGGAGGCAGGGGAAATAATTCACCCCTCCACTTT. Translated: CAITPGGRGNNSPLHF. The rearrangement joins TRBV10-3 to TRBJ1-6; TRBD1 is a possible D gene (6 bases). CDR3 length: 16 amino acids. V lost 7 bases and J lost 5, with 18 bases in between. Germline assignment: CDR1 ENHRY and CDR2 SYGVKD.

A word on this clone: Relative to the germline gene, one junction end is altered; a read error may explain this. CDR3 sequence: CAISVQPDFPPLNF. DNA of the CDR3: TGTGCCATCAGTGTCCAACCGGACTTTCCACCCCTCAACTTT. The gene calls are TRBV10-3 and TRBJ1-6; D unclear. CDR3 size: 14 residues. The V gene's germline CDR1 is ENHRY and CDR2 SYGVKD.

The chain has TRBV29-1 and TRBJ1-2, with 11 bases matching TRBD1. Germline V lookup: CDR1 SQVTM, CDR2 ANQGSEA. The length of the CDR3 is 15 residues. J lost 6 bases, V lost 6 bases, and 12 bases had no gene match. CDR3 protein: CSVRGQGGIRDGYTF. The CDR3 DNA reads TGCAGCGTGAGGGGACAGGGGGGGATTCGCGATGGCTACACCTTC. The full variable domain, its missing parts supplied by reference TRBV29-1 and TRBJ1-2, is SAVISQKPSRDICQRGTSLTIQCQVDSQVTMMFWYRQQPGQSLTLIATANQGSEATYESGFVIDKFPISRPNLTFSTLTVSNMSPEDSSIYLCSVRGQGGIRDGYTFGSGTRLTVV.

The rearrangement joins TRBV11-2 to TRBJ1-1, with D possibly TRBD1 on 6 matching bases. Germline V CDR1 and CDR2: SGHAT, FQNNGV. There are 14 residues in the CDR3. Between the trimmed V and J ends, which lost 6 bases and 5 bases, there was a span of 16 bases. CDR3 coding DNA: TGTGCCAGCAGAGAATCAGGGGCAGGGACTGAAGCTTTCTTT. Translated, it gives CASRESGAGTEAFF.

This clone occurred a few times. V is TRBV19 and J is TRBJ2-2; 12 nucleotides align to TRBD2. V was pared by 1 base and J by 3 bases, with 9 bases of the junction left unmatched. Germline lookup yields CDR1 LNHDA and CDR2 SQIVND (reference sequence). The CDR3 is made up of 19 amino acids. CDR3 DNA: TGTGCCAGTAGTATAGGGCCGACTAGCGGGGGACCCGACACCGGGGAGCTGTTTTTT. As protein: CASSIGPTSGGPDTGELFF.